The 21 T cell receptor beta chains reported below all come from one sample, sequenced in a study of control samples from healthy donors and cancer patients. Data came from immunoSEQ multiplex PCR; TCRdb stores just in-frame clones and leaves some out. The repertoire holds almost 85,000 clones, with roughly 94% as singletons. The sequencing sample was made of blood. Every receptor here comes from a woman between 18 and 30 years old in good health.

The chain employs TRBV19 and TRBJ1-1; D may be TRBD1 (5 bases). The CDR3 consists of 11 residues. The ends were cut back, 4 bases at V and 8 bases at J, with 8 bases in the middle. Germline CDR1 reads LNHDA; CDR2 reads SQIVND (reference sequence). CDR3 nucleotides: TGTGCCAGTAGTACTGGGACCGAAGCTTTCTTT. The encoded protein is CASSTGTEAFF.

The chain carries TRBV7-3 and TRBJ2-5, with 10 bases lining up with TRBD2. J gave up 3 bases and V 5 bases, and 0 bases lay outside the gene matches. Germline V gene sequence: CDR1 SGHTA, CDR2 FQGTGA. The CDR3 has 13 residues. This CDR3 reads CASSGTSEETQYF. Here the CDR3 DNA reads TGTGCCAGCAGCGGGACTAGCGAAGAGACCCAGTACTTC.

This chain links TRBV14 with TRBJ2-3; D is perhaps TRBD2 (5 bases). Trimming cost V 4 bases and J 6 bases, with 14 bases left between them. The CDR3 loop spans 14 amino acids. Germline V lookup: CDR1 SGHDN, CDR2 FVKESK. The CDR3 nucleotides read TGTGCCAGCAGCCGCCGAAGCGGTGGGGATACGCAGTATTTT. Its protein product is CASSRRSGGDTQYF. Variable domain in full (rest from reference TRBV14 and TRBJ2-3): EAGVTQFPSHSVIEKGQTVTLRCDPISGHDNLYWYRRVMGKEIKFLLHFVKESKQDESGMPNNRFLAERTGGTYSTLKVQPAELEDSGVYFCASSRRSGGDTQYFGPGTRLTVL.

Concerning this clone: The junction differs from germline at one of its ends, possibly a read error. This chain uses TRBV5-1 with TRBJ1-2; no firm D call. From germline, CDR1 is SGHRS and CDR2 YFSETQ. This CDR3 comprises 13 residues. The CDR3 sequence is CASSLLDVEGRAF. The CDR3 DNA follows: TGCGCCAGCAGTCTTCTAGATGTCGAGGGTCGAGCCTTC.

This clone has just one count. The chain recombines TRBV7-8 with TRBJ1-2, with D uncertain. V was trimmed by 5 bases and J by 3 bases, leaving 19 bases between them. The CDR3 spans 16 residues. In germline, CDR1 is SGHVS, CDR2 FQNEAQ. The chain's CDR3 is CASSPQRAGLDYGYTF. The CDR3 DNA reads as TGTGCCAGCAGCCCCCAGAGAGCGGGTTTGGACTATGGCTACACCTTC. The complete variable domain, with remaining parts taken from reference TRBV7-8 and TRBJ1-2, reads GAGVSQSPRYKVAKRGQDVALRCDPISGHVSLFWYQQALGQGPEFLTYFQNEAQLDKSGLPSDRFFAERPEGSVSTLKIQRTQQEDSAVYLCASSPQRAGLDYGYTFGSGTRLTVV.

The rearrangement links TRBV28 to TRBJ1-4; no firm D call. This CDR3 has 15 residues. Germline V gives CDR1 MDHEN, CDR2 SYDVKM. V lost 5 bases and J 4 bases, leaving 14 bases between the germline ends. In DNA form, the CDR3 reads TGTGCCAGCAGTCCTACGGGCAGGATTAATGAAAAACTGTTTTTT. Protein: CASSPTGRINEKLFF.

The chain is built from TRBV20-1 and TRBJ1-1, with D perhaps TRBD1 (6 bases). The CDR3 is 11 amino acids. V lost 3 bases, J lost 7 bases, and 9 bases lay in between. Germline V gives CDR1 DFQATT, CDR2 SNEGSKA (reference sequence). CDR3 protein: CSARRTDEAFF. The CDR3 DNA is TGCAGTGCTAGGAGGACAGATGAAGCTTTCTTT.

The chain couples TRBV28 to TRBJ1-6, with 11 bases lining up with TRBD1. This CDR3 contains 15 residues. From germline, CDR1 is MDHEN and CDR2 SYDVKM. V lost 6 bases, J lost 9 bases, and 7 bases stayed unmatched. The CDR3 coding sequence is TGTGCCAGCAGGGTTGGACAGGGGGCGTTTTCACCCCTCCACTTT. This codes for CASRVGQGAFSPLHF.

Concerning this clone: One end of the junction is discordant with germline, which a read error may explain. The chain employs TRBV19 and TRBJ2-7; 7 bases align to TRBD1. Per germline, CDR1 LNHDA and CDR2 SQIVND (reference sequence). This CDR3 spans 13 amino acids. Here the CDR3 DNA reads TGTGCCAGTGGTATGACAGGGTTCAGGGAGCAGTACTTC. It translates to CASGMTGFREQYF.

The V and J genes are TRBV10-3 and TRBJ2-5; no definite D call. The last part of the DNA fits TRBJ2-7 better; the J call may be wrong. Germline V gene lookup returns CDR1 ENHRY and CDR2 SYGVKD. The CDR3 has 12 amino acids. Here the CDR3 reads CAISEYPDEQYF. The CDR3 nucleotides are TGTGCCATCAGTGAGTACCCGGACGAGCAGTACTTC.

The rearrangement uses TRBV29-1 and TRBJ2-7; TRBD1 or TRBD2 may be the D gene (5 bases each). The CDR3 length is 12 residues. Looked up from germline, CDR1 is SQVTM and CDR2 is ANQGSEA. V was clipped by 3 bases and J by 6 bases, with 12 bases between them. CDR3 coding DNA: TGCAGCGTTGAGGGGGTGTCGGGCGAGCAGTACTTC. This encodes CSVEGVSGEQYF.

This rearrangement joins TRBV5-1 to TRBJ2-3; either TRBD1 or TRBD2 may fit D (6 bases each). The CDR3 loop spans 15 amino acids. The V gene lost 4 bases and the J gene lost 4 bases, with 16 bases spanning the gap. Germline CDR1 and CDR2: SGHRS and YFSETQ. CDR3 DNA: TGCGCCAGCAGCCTAAGGGGGGTTCGAGCAGATACGCAGTATTTT. Its protein is CASSLRGVRADTQYF.

The genes are TRBV5-4 and TRBJ1-6; no clear D gene. The V gene's germline CDR1 is SGHNT and CDR2 YYREEE (reference sequence). The V end lost 9 bases, the J end lost 10 bases, and 20 bases lay between the germline ends. The CDR3 length is 14 residues. CDR3 region: CATTSSLGISPLHF. CDR3 bases: TGTGCCACCACCTCCTCTCTGGGGATCTCACCCCTCCACTTT.

V is TRBV4-3 and J is TRBJ1-4; the D is unclear. Per germline, CDR1 LGHNA and CDR2 YSLEER. Trimming took off 1 base at V and 13 bases at J, with 7 bases between the two ends. The CDR3 has 11 residues. Written as DNA, the CDR3 is TGCGCCAGCAGCCAAGGCTTCGGACTGTTTTTT. Translation: CASSQGFGLFF.

This clone showed up just once. The rearrangement joins TRBV18 to TRBJ1-2; the match to TRBD1 covers 7 bases. The CDR3 sequence is 15 residues long. Losses at the gene ends were 3 bases for V and 0 bases for J; bases not matched to a gene: 4. Germline values: CDR1 KGHSH, CDR2 LQKENI. The CDR3 loop reads CASSPTGEANYGYTF. The CDR3 nucleotides are TGTGCCAGCTCACCCACAGGGGAAGCTAACTATGGCTACACCTTC.

The chain links TRBV25-1 to TRBJ1-1; possibly TRBD1 for D (6 bases). CDR1 is MGHDK and CDR2 is SYGVNS in the germline V gene. With 1 base removed from V and 3 bases from J, the gap between germline ends came to 9 bases. This CDR3 comprises 14 residues. CDR3 loop: CASSESGAHTEAFF. The CDR3 coding sequence is TGTGCCAGCAGTGAATCGGGGGCGCACACTGAAGCTTTCTTT.

V usage is TRBV6-4 and J usage is TRBJ2-3; D tentatively reads TRBD1 or TRBD2 (5 bases each). This CDR3 is 14 amino acids long. The V end lost 0 bases, the J end lost 5 bases, and 9 bases lay between the germline ends. Per germline, CDR1 MRHNA and CDR2 SNTAGT. The CDR3 is CASSDSGDGDTQYF. The DNA of the CDR3 is TGTGCCAGCAGTGACTCGGGGGACGGAGATACGCAGTATTTT.

The V and J genes are TRBV18 and TRBJ2-3; 10 nucleotides line up with TRBD1. Trimming took 3 bases from V and 1 from J; bases not matched to a gene: 1. This CDR3 contains 15 residues. CDR1 KGHSH and CDR2 LQKENI come from the germline V gene. DNA of the CDR3: TGTGCCAGCTCACCCGACAGGGGGCGCACAGATACGCAGTATTTT. Amino acids: CASSPDRGRTDTQYF.

This chain connects TRBV15 to TRBJ1-3; D gene uncertain. CDR1 is LNHNV and CDR2 is YYDKDF in the germline V gene (reference sequence). V dropped 5 bases and J dropped 8 bases, with 13 bases sitting between them. The CDR3 runs to 13 residues. The CDR3 DNA follows: TGTGCCACCAGCTCAAAGGTGGAGGACACCATATATTTT. As protein: CATSSKVEDTIYF.

J is TRBJ1-6 and V is TRBV3-1 (or the pseudogene TRBV3-2); no firm D call. The V and J ends lost 1 base and 2 bases respectively, with 3 bases between them. The CDR3 runs 14 residues. Germline V CDR1 and CDR2: LGHDT, YNNKEL (reference sequence). The CDR3 sequence is CASSQGPYNSPLHF. DNA for the CDR3: TGTGCCAGCAGCCAAGGCCCCTATAATTCACCCCTCCACTTT.

The chain carries TRBV5-1 and TRBJ1-2; TRBD1 aligns across 9 bases. V shed 4 bases and J 2 bases; nucleotides not matched to a gene: 12. The CDR3 covers 17 residues. Germline-derived CDR1 and CDR2 are SGHRS and YFSETQ. This CDR3 is CASSKRKDRGLNYGYTF. The CDR3 DNA is TGCGCCAGCAGCAAGAGAAAAGACAGGGGGTTAAACTATGGCTACACCTTC.